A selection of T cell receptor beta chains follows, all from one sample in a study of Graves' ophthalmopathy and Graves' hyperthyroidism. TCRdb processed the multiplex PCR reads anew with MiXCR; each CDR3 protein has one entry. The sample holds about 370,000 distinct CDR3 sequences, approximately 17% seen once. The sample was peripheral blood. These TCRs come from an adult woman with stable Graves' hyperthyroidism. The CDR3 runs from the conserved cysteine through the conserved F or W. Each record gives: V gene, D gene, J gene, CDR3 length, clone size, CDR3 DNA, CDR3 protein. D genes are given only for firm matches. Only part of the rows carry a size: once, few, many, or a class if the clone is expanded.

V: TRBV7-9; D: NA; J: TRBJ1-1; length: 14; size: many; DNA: TGTGCCAGCAGCTTAAGTTGGGGGGTCACTGAAGCTTTCTTT; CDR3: CASSLSWGVTEAFF
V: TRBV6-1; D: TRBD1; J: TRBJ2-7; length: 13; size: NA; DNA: TGTGCCACAGAGACAGGGGGCTCCTACGAGCAGTACTTC; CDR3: CATETGGSYEQYF
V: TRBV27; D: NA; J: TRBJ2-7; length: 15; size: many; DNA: TGTGCCAGCAGTTTAGGCACCATAGGCTCCTACGAGCAGTACTTC; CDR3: CASSLGTIGSYEQYF
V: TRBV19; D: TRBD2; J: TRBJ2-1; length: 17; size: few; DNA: TGTGCCAGTAGCTCTAGCGGGACGACCTTCCCCCTTAATGAGCAGTTCTTC; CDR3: CASSSSGTTFPLNEQFF
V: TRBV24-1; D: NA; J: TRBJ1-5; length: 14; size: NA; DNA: TGTGCCACCTTGACGTACGGCAGCAATCAGCCCCAGCATTTT; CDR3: CATLTYGSNQPQHF
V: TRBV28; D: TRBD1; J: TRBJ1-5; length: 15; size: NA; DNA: TGTGCCAGCAGTTTTGCGACAGGGCTTAATCAGCCCCAGCATTTT; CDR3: CASSFATGLNQPQHF
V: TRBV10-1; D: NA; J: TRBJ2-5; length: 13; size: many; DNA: TGCGCCAGCCCTCGCGAAGTGCAGGAGACCCAGTACTTC; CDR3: CASPREVQETQYF
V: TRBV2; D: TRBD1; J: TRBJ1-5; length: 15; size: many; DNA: TGTGCCAGCAGTGGGGGGGGACAGGGCAATCAGCCCCAGCATTTT; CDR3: CASSGGGQGNQPQHF
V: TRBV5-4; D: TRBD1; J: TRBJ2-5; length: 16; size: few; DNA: TGTGCCAGCAGCTTCCTAGGACAGGGAGGAGGAGAGACCCAGTACTTC; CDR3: CASSFLGQGGGETQYF
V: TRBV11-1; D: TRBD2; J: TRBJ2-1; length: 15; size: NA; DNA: TGTGCCAGCAGCTTAGTCGGGACTAGCTACAATGAGCAGTTCTTC; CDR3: CASSLVGTSYNEQFF
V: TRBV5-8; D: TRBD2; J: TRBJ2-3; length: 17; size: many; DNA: TGTGCCAGCAGCTTTGCTAGCGGGAGGCCCCAACTGGATACGCAGTATTTT; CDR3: CASSFASGRPQLDTQYF
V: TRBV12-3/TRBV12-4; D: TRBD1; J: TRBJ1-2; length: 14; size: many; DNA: TGTGCCAGCAGCCGGGGACAGGGGTATATTGGCTACACCTTC; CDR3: CASSRGQGYIGYTF
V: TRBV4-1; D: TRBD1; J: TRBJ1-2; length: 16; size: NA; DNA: TGCGCCAGCAGCCCCAACAGGGGGCTTGGGGACTATGGCTACACCTTC; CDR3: CASSPNRGLGDYGYTF
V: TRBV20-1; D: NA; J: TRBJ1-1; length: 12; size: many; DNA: TGCAGAGCTGGGCACTTGAACACTGAAGCTTTCTTT; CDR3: CRAGHLNTEAFF
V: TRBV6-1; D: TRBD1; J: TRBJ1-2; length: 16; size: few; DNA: TGTGCCAGCAGTGTCAAAGCCCCAGGGGGATTAAATGGCTACACCTTC; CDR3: CASSVKAPGGLNGYTF
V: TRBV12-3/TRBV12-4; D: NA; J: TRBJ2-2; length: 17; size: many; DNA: TGTGCCAGCAGTCACACCTCCGGGACAACTAACACCGGGGAGCTGTTTTTT; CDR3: CASSHTSGTTNTGELFF
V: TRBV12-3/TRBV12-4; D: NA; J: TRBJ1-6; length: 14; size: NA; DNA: TGTGCCAGCAGTTTGGGGGGCACCTATTCACCCCTCCACTTT; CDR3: CASSLGGTYSPLHF
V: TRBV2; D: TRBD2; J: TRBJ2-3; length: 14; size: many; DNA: TGTGCCACCTCGGAACTAGCGGGAGAGTATACGCAGTATTTT; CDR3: CATSELAGEYTQYF
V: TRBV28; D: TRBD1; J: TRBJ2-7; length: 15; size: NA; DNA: TGTGCCAGCAGTTTTCGGGACAGGCAAACCTACGAGCAGTACTTC; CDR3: CASSFRDRQTYEQYF
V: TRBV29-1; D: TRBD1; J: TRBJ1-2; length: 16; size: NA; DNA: TGCAGCGTTGTGTTTCCACGGAGGGACAGGGCTGATGGCTACACCTTC; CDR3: CSVVFPRRDRADGYTF
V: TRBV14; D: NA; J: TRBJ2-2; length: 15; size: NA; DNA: TGTGCCAGCAGCCAAGCGGGACAAATCTTCCGGGAGCTGTTTTTT; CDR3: CASSQAGQIFRELFF
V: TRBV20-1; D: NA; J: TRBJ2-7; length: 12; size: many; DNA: TGCAGTGCTAGGGACGGCCGCTACGAGCAGTACTTC; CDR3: CSARDGRYEQYF
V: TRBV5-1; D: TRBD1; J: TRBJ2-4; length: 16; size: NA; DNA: TGCGCCAGCAGCCCGGACAGGGGGTCACCACAAAACATTCAGTACTTC; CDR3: CASSPDRGSPQNIQYF
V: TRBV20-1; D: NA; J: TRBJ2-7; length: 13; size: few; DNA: TGCAGTGCTAGTCAAGCACTAAACTACGAGCGGTACTTC; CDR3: CSASQALNYERYF
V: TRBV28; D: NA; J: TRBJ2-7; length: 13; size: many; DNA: TGTGCCAGCTCGGCAGGGAGGCCCTACGAGCAGTACTTC; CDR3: CASSAGRPYEQYF
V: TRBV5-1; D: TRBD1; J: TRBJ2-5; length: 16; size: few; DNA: TGCGCCAGCAGCCTGAGACAGGGACGCATTCAAGAGACCCAGTACTTC; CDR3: CASSLRQGRIQETQYF
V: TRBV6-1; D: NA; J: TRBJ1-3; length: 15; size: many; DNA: TGTGCCAGCAGGCAAACAGGGATCGCTGGAAACACCATATATTTT; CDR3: CASRQTGIAGNTIYF
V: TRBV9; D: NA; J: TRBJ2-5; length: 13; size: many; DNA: TGTGCCAGCAGTTCCGGGACTCAAGAGACCCAGTACTTC; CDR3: CASSSGTQETQYF
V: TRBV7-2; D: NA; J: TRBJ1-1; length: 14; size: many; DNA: TGTGCCAGCAGCCGAACGAGGGTCGGCGCTGAAGCTTTCTTT; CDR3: CASSRTRVGAEAFF
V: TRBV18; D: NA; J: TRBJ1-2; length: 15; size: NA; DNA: TGTGCCAGCTCGAAAACCGGGACAACGGACTATGGCTACACCTTC; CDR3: CASSKTGTTDYGYTF
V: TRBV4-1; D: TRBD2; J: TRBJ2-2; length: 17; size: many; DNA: TGCGCCAGCAGCCAAGAGCCTCTAGCGGACCACACCGGGGAGCTGTTTTTT; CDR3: CASSQEPLADHTGELFF
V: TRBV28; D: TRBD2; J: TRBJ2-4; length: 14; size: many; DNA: TGTGCCAGCAGTTCTCGGACTAGCATCAACATTCAGTACTTC; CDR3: CASSSRTSINIQYF
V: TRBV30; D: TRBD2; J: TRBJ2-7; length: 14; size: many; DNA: TGTGCCTGGAGTAGCCCTAGCGGATACTACGAGCAGTACTTC; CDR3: CAWSSPSGYYEQYF
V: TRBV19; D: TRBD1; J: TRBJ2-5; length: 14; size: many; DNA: TGTGCCAGTTCAGACAGGGGGCGGCAAGAGACCCAGTACTTC; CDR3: CASSDRGRQETQYF
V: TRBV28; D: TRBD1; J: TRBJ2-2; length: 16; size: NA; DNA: TGTGCCAGCAGTTTCCTCAGGGGGCGCGATACCGGGGAGCTGTTTTTT; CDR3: CASSFLRGRDTGELFF
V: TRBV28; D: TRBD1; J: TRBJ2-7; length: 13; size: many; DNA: TGTGCCAGCAGTCGAACAGGGGCCTACGAGCAGTACTTC; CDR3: CASSRTGAYEQYF
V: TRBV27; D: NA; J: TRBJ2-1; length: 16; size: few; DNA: TGTGCCAGCAGTATAGGGAGCCGGCCCTCCTACAATGAGCAGTTCTTC; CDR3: CASSIGSRPSYNEQFF
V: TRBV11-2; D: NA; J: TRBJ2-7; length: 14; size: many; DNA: TGTGCCAGCAGCTTAAAGGGGGTACCCTACGAGCAGTACTTC; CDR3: CASSLKGVPYEQYF
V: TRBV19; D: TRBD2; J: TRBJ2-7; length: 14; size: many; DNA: TGTGCCAGTAAAGTAGCGGGAGAATGGGACGAGCAGTACTTC; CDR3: CASKVAGEWDEQYF
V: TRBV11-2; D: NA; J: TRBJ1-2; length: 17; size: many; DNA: TGTGCCAGCAGCCCAGAGACACGCGGTAGGGGAAACTATGGCTACACCTTC; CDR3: CASSPETRGRGNYGYTF